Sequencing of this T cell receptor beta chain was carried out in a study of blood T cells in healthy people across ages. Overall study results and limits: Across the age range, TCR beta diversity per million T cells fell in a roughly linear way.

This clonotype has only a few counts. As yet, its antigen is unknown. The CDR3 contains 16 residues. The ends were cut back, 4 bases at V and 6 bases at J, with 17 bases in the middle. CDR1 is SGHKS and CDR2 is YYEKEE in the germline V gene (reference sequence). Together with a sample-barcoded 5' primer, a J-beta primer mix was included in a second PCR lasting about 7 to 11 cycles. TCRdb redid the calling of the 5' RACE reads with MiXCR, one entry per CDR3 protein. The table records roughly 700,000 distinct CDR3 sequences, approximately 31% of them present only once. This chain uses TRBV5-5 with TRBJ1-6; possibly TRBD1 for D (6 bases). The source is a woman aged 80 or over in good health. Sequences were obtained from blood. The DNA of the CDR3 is TGTGCCAGCAGCCATGGACAGTCGCGCCCTAATTCACCCCTCCACTTT. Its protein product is CASSHGQSRPNSPLHF.